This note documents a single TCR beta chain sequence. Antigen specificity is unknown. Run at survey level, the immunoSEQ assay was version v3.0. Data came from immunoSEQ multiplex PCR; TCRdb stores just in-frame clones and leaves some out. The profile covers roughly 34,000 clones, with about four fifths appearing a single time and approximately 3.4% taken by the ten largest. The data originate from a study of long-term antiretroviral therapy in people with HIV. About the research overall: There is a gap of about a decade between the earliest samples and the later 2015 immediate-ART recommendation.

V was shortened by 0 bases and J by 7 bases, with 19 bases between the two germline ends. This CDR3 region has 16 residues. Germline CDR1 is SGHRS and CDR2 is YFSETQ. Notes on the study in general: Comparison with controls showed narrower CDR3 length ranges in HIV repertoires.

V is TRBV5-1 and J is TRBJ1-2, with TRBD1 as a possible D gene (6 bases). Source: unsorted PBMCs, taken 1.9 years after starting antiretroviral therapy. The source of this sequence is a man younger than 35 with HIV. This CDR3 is CASSLVANRVSAGYTF. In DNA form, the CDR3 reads TGCGCCAGCAGCTTGGTAGCGAACAGGGTATCTGCTGGCTACACCTTC. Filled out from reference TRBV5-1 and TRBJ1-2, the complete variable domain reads KAGVTQTPRYLIKTRGQQVTLSCSPISGHRSVSWYQQTPGQGLQFLFEYFSETQRNKGNFPGRFSGRQFSNSRSEMNVSTLELGDSALYLCASSLVANRVSAGYTFGSGTRLTVV.